A selection of T cell receptor beta chains follows, all from one sample in a study of cytotoxic CD8 clonotypes in ibrutinib-treated CLL. Produced via immunoSEQ multiplex PCR; TCRdb's table is partial and in-frame only. The repertoire holds tens of thousands of clones, with around 78% as singletons. The sample consisted of PBMCs, taken after 24 months of ibrutinib treatment. These receptor sequences come from a human donor with chronic lymphocytic leukemia. CDR3s include the opening cysteine and the closing phenylalanine or tryptophan. Each record gives: J gene, D gene, V gene, clone size, CDR3 protein, CDR3 DNA. D genes are given only for firm matches. Part of the rows lack a size; the others show once, few, many or a class for expanded clones.

TRBJ2-3	TRBD2	TRBV11-2	-	CASQASGYTDTQYF	TGTGCCAGCCAGGCTAGCGGGTACACAGATACGCAGTATTTT
TRBJ1-5	TRBD1	TRBV28	-	CASRGQGLWNQPQHF	TGTGCCAGCAGAGGACAGGGGTTATGGAATCAGCCCCAGCATTTT
TRBJ1-1	TRBD1	TRBV5-6	-	CASSRMRTGGFTEAFF	TGTGCCAGCAGTAGGATGCGGACAGGGGGCTTCACTGAAGCTTTCTTT
TRBJ1-2	-	TRBV5-1	-	CASSLDRAQDGYTF	TGCGCCAGCAGCTTGGACAGGGCGCAGGATGGCTACACCTTC
TRBJ2-5	TRBD1	TRBV5-6	-	CASRPTPGQTVETQYF	TGTGCCAGCAGACCCACCCCGGGACAGACAGTAGAGACCCAGTACTTC
TRBJ2-1	-	TRBV2	-	CASSEVRGIGEQFF	TGTGCCAGCAGTGAAGTAAGGGGAATCGGTGAGCAGTTCTTC
TRBJ2-7	-	TRBV19	-	CASSSGGEQYF	TGTGCCAGTAGTAGTGGAGGCGAGCAGTACTTC
TRBJ2-7	TRBD1	TRBV29-1	few	CSVTGQAYEQYF	TGCAGCGTAACTGGACAGGCCTACGAGCAGTACTTC
TRBJ2-7	-	TRBV29-1	-	CSVARSFDEQYF	TGCAGCGTTGCCCGGTCTTTTGACGAGCAGTACTTC
TRBJ2-7	-	TRBV7-9	-	CASSPAYEQYF	TGTGCCAGCAGCCCCGCCTACGAGCAGTACTTC
TRBJ2-7	-	TRBV30	few	CAWSVLYEQYF	TGTGCCTGGAGTGTACTCTACGAGCAGTACTTC
TRBJ2-3	TRBD2	TRBV5-1	-	CASSPGLAGGGTDTQYF	TGCGCCAGCAGCCCGGGACTAGCGGGAGGGGGCACAGATACGCAGTATTTT
TRBJ2-7	-	TRBV2	-	CASSEWLSQYF	TGTGCCAGCAGTGAATGGCTCAGTCAGTACTTC
TRBJ2-7	-	TRBV5-6	-	CASSFKGGSYEQYF	TGTGCCAGCAGCTTCAAGGGGGGTTCCTACGAGCAGTACTTC
TRBJ2-1	-	TRBV28	-	CASRAPRGPGYNEQFF	TGTGCCAGCAGAGCCCCCAGGGGACCCGGCTACAATGAGCAGTTCTTC
TRBJ2-6	TRBD2	TRBV7-9	-	CASSLGAGGRSGANVLTF	TGTGCCAGCAGCTTAGGAGCGGGAGGGCGGTCTGGGGCCAACGTCCTGACTTTC
TRBJ1-1	-	TRBV5-1	-	CASSFFSLNGGVNTEAFF	TGCGCCAGCAGCTTCTTTAGCCTTAACGGAGGGGTGAACACTGAAGCTTTCTTT
TRBJ2-1	TRBD1	TRBV7-9	-	CASSSPDRGVEQFF	TGTGCCAGCAGCTCGCCGGACAGGGGGGTTGAGCAGTTCTTC
TRBJ2-1	TRBD1	TRBV4-2	-	CASSQEDSRGHNEQFF	TGTGCCAGCAGCCAAGAAGATTCAAGGGGGCACAATGAGCAGTTCTTC
TRBJ1-4	-	TRBV5-8	-	CASSLGGRDEKLFF	TGTGCCAGCAGCTTGGGGGGGCGCGATGAAAAACTGTTTTTT
TRBJ1-4	-	TRBV27	-	CASSLWGLRASPEKLFF	TGTGCCAGCAGTTTATGGGGGCTCAGGGCCTCCCCCGAAAAACTGTTTTTT
TRBJ2-2	-	TRBV9	few	CASSNPPNTGELFF	TGTGCCAGCAGCAATCCCCCGAACACCGGGGAGCTGTTTTTT
TRBJ2-3	TRBD1	TRBV5-6	-	CASSLGQGAFDTQYF	TGTGCCAGCAGCTTGGGACAGGGGGCCTTCGATACGCAGTATTTT
TRBJ2-3	-	TRBV4-2	-	CASSQGGFGGTPQYF	TGTGCCAGCAGCCAAGGGGGATTCGGGGGTACGCCGCAGTATTTT
TRBJ2-7	TRBD1	TRBV7-2	once	CASSVQGNYEQYF	TGTGCCAGCAGCGTACAGGGGAACTACGAGCAGTACTTC
TRBJ2-1	-	TRBV7-2	-	CASSFFLSSYNEQFF	TGTGCCAGCAGCTTCTTCTTGAGCTCCTACAATGAGCAGTTCTTC
TRBJ2-5	TRBD1	TRBV6-6	once	CASSTGTGGGGTQYF	TGTGCCAGCAGTACTGGGACAGGGGGCGGTGGGACCCAGTACTTC
TRBJ2-2	-	TRBV6-4	few	CASARDWAGELFF	TGTGCCAGCGCCCGGGACTGGGCCGGGGAGCTGTTTTTT
TRBJ1-2	TRBD1	TRBV4-1	-	CASSQPRTGGGYTF	TGCGCCAGCAGCCAACCCCGGACAGGAGGTGGCTACACCTTC
TRBJ1-1	-	TRBV4-1	-	CASSQPARWGNTEAFF	TGCGCCAGCAGCCAACCCGCCAGGTGGGGGAACACTGAAGCTTTCTTT